The TCR beta chain under discussion was sequenced for a study of regulatory T cells in long-lasting Graves disease. Study findings and constraints: Persistent Graves' patients showed less TCR diversity than newly diagnosed patients showed. It was in persistent disease that TRBV28, TRBJ1-2 and TRBJ2-5 were favored.

Germline V gene data show CDR1 as DFQATT and CDR2 as SNEGSKA (reference sequence). The CDR3 is 14 residues long. V was trimmed by 3 bases and J by 0 bases, leaving 6 bases between them. Time point denoted: persistent/refractory GD, antithyroid drugs over 5 years with positive TRAb. TCR sequences were obtained from RNA taken from PBMCs. The authors drew patients from an endocrinology department in Xi'an, China. This clonotype was seen at least ten times. Its antigen is still unknown. Assembly of TCR beta libraries relied on iRepertoire HTBI primers together with Arm-PCR of CDR3 regions. From the multiplex PCR reads, TCRdb called clonotypes with MiXCR, one entry per CDR3 protein. The table lists about 340,000 distinct CDR3 sequences, around 20% of them singletons.

This chain uses TRBV20-1 with TRBJ2-6; no reliable D call. The specimen was peripheral blood mononuclear cells (PBMCs), collected when the disease was refractory, from a patient treated with antithyroid drugs. This TCR came from a female donor with Graves disease. CDR3 protein: CSARTSSGANVLTF. The CDR3 DNA reads as TGCAGTGCTAGGACAAGCTCTGGGGCCAACGTCCTGACTTTC.